This T cell receptor (beta chain) was captured in a study of shared clonotypes between healthy human individuals. Here immunoSEQ multiplex PCR was the method, and the copy in TCRdb shows in-frame clones only, minus some. The data contain about a million clones, about 75% of them singletons. V was cut by 5 bases and J by 1 base, with 15 bases left in between. The germline V gene encodes CDR1 MDHEN and CDR2 SYDVKM. The CDR3 runs 16 residues. The chain couples TRBV28 to TRBJ2-4; the D gene is possibly TRBD2 (5 bases). The sequence was obtained from a man aged 18 to 29 in good health. What was sequenced was memory CD4+ T cells sorted from blood. Subset: CD45RA-negative fraction. The CDR3 DNA reads as TGTGCCAGCAGTCCTCACAATCGGAGGGCCAAAAACATTCAGTACTTC. Protein sequence: CASSPHNRRAKNIQYF.